The next 11 T cell receptor beta chains were all read from a single sample in a study of neoadjuvant anti-PD-1 for oral cavity cancer. TCRdb keeps only in-frame clones here, not all; method: immunoSEQ multiplex PCR. The sample yields approximately 83,000 clones, approximately 80% seen once. The sample here was PBMCs, taken before nivolumab (anti-PD-1) treatment. The source is a person between 40 and 79 years old with oral cavity squamous cell carcinoma.

The J gene is TRBJ2-7, the V gene TRBV7-2; 8 nucleotides align to TRBD2. The CDR3 has 15 residues. Germline V gene data show CDR1 as SGHTA and CDR2 as FQGNSA. The junction had 7 bases not matched to a gene; V was cut back by 5 bases and J by 1 base. CDR3 DNA: TGTGCCAGCAGCCCATCCGGGACTAGATCCTACGAGCAGTACTTC. The encoded protein is CASSPSGTRSYEQYF.

This clone has just a few counts. The chain combines TRBV2 with TRBJ2-7; the D gene is possibly TRBD2 (7 bases). The CDR3 is made up of 14 amino acids. The V end lost 6 bases, the J end lost 3 bases, and 15 bases lay between the germline ends. The germline CDR1 and CDR2 sequences are SNHLY and FYNNEI. The CDR3 region is CASSSEGGVYEQYF. The CDR3 DNA reads as TGTGCCAGCAGCTCGGAGGGGGGGGTCTACGAGCAGTACTTC.

This clone was found a few times. The chain uses TRBV11-2 and TRBJ2-2; TRBD1 matches 9 bases. CDR1 and CDR2 from the germline V gene are SGHAT and FQNNGV. The CDR3 is made up of 14 amino acids. Unmatched junction bases numbered 1, after V lost 3 bases and J lost 5 bases. The CDR3 sequence is CASSLGTGTGELFF. CDR3 in DNA: TGTGCCAGCAGCTTGGGGACAGGGACCGGGGAGCTGTTTTTT.

CDR3 sequence reads: CASSAPAGTGANYGYTF. DNA of the CDR3: TGCGCCAGCAGCGCACCCGCAGGGACAGGGGCAAACTATGGCTACACCTTC. The rearrangement joins TRBV5-1 to TRBJ1-2; 10 positions match TRBD1. The V and J ends lost 4 bases and 2 bases, in that order; junction bases with no gene match: 11. Germline loops: CDR1 SGHRS, CDR2 YFSETQ. The CDR3 runs to 17 residues.

The V and J genes are TRBV9 and TRBJ2-5; unclear D gene. CDR3 size: 15 residues. In germline, CDR1 is SGDLS, CDR2 YYNGEE. V was shortened by 0 bases and J by 1 base, with 10 bases between the two germline ends. The CDR3: CASSVAEGSQETQYF. The DNA of the CDR3 is TGTGCCAGCAGCGTAGCTGAAGGGTCCCAAGAGACCCAGTACTTC.

V usage is TRBV12-5 and J usage is TRBJ2-3; D is possibly TRBD2 (6 bases). Trimming took off 5 bases at V and 4 bases at J, with 13 bases between the two ends. Germline CDR1 reads LGHNT; CDR2 reads FRNRAP. This CDR3 comprises 14 residues. The CDR3 sequence is CASGTSGSPDTQYF. CDR3 bases: TGTGCTAGTGGTACCTCCGGGAGCCCAGATACGCAGTATTTT.

V gene TRBV6-4 combines with J gene TRBJ2-3, with a weak D call TRBD1 (6 bases). The V end lost 3 bases, the J end lost 2 bases, and 9 bases lay between the germline ends. Per the germline V gene, CDR1 is MRHNA and CDR2 is SNTAGT. The CDR3 extends over 14 amino acids. The CDR3 protein is CASSEQGPTDTQYF. The CDR3 bases are TGTGCCAGCAGTGAACAGGGCCCCACAGATACGCAGTATTTT.

The chain couples TRBV11-2 to TRBJ2-7; a weak D match, TRBD1 (6 bases). Germline assignment: CDR1 SGHAT and CDR2 FQNNGV. Trimming took off 5 bases at V and 9 bases at J, with 17 bases between the two ends. This CDR3 spans 13 amino acids. The DNA of the CDR3 is TGTGCCAGCAGCCCCCCCCGACAGGACCCGCAGTACTTC. It encodes CASSPPRQDPQYF.

This chain joins TRBV27 and TRBJ1-2, with D tentatively TRBD1 (5 bases). CDR1 is MNHEY, CDR2 SMNVEV, per germline (reference sequence). V was cut by 0 bases and J by 0 bases, with 14 bases left in between. CDR3 length equals 17 residues. The CDR3 DNA is TGTGCCAGCAGTTTATCGGCAGGGAACCCATCTAACTATGGCTACACCTTC. As protein: CASSLSAGNPSNYGYTF.

The genes are TRBV5-1 and TRBJ2-1; 7 bases align to TRBD1. The CDR3 sequence is 15 residues long. Per germline, CDR1 SGHRS and CDR2 YFSETQ. The trim removed 3 bases at V and 1 base at J, leaving 4 bases unmatched. The CDR3 DNA follows: TGCGCCAGCAGCTCACAGGGGCCGTCCTACAATGAGCAGTTCTTC. Translated: CASSSQGPSYNEQFF.

This chain joins TRBV29-1 and TRBJ2-7; D remains ambiguous. The CDR3 loop spans 13 amino acids. V lost 6 bases and J lost 2, with 14 bases in between. From germline, CDR1 is SQVTM and CDR2 ANQGSEA. CDR3 sequence (DNA): TGCAGCGTACTACTACAGCCCACCTACGAGCAGTACTTC. It is translated as CSVLLQPTYEQYF.